The clone carrying this T cell receptor (beta chain) is a singleton in its sample. Germline CDR1 reads MNHEY; CDR2 reads SMNVEV (reference sequence). This CDR3 comprises 13 residues. The V end was cut by 3 bases, the J end by 3 bases, with 8 bases between. TCRdb's copy holds only in-frame clones and misses some; the assay was immunoSEQ multiplex PCR. The sample carries 130,000 to 150,000 clones, around 80% recorded once. This specimen belongs to a study of blood T cell repertoires in COVID-19. For the study at large: PBMCs, B-cell-depleted T cells, or T cells provided the cDNA or gDNA that made up the material.

The genes are TRBV27 and TRBJ1-2, with unresolved D. The sample consisted of peripheral blood. This TCR derives from a man aged 55-75 years with active or convalescent COVID-19. CDR3: CASSFLGDYGYTF. The DNA of the CDR3 is TGTGCCAGCAGTTTTCTAGGAGACTATGGCTACACCTTC.